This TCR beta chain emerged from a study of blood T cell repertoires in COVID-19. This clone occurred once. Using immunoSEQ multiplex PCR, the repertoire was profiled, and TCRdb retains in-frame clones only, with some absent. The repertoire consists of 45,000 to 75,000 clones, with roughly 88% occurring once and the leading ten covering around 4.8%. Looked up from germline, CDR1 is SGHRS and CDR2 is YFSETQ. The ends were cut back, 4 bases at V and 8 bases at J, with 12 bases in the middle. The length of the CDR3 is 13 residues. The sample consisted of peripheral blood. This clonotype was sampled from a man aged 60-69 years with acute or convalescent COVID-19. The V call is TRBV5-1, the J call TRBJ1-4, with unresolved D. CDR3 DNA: TGCGCCAGCAGCCCCCCACAGAACGAAAAACTGTTTTTT. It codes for CASSPPQNEKLFF.